These T cell receptor beta chains were read from a single sample in a study of regulatory T cells in long-lasting Graves disease. Each CDR3 protein is one row after TCRdb ran MiXCR on the multiplex PCR reads. The sample includes about 430,000 distinct CDR3 sequences, roughly a fifth of them seen just once. The sample here was peripheral blood mononuclear cells (PBMCs), taken when the disease was refractory, from a patient treated with antithyroid drugs. Receptor source: a female donor with Graves disease. Both conserved end residues are part of each CDR3. The D gene is left open where the match is weak. Size is stated for part of the rows, as once, few or many counts, or as a class when the clone is expanded.

cdr3_nt: TGCAGTGCTAGAGACTCAAAGGGGCAGGGGCGCACCGGGGAGCTGTTTTTT; cdr3_aa: CSARDSKGQGRTGELFF; d_call: .; clone_size: .; j_call: TRBJ2-2; v_call: TRBV20-1
cdr3_nt: TGTGCCTGGAGAGCCCGGGACAGCGACTATGGCTACACCTTC; cdr3_aa: CAWRARDSDYGYTF; d_call: TRBD1; clone_size: .; j_call: TRBJ1-2; v_call: TRBV30
cdr3_nt: TGTGCCAGCAGCTACCTCGGGATACTCAACACTGAAGCTTTCTTT; cdr3_aa: CASSYLGILNTEAFF; d_call: .; clone_size: once; j_call: TRBJ1-1; v_call: TRBV6-5
cdr3_nt: TGTGCCAGCAAGGCCAGGGGGCACACCGGGGAGCTGTTTTTT; cdr3_aa: CASKARGHTGELFF; d_call: TRBD1; clone_size: many; j_call: TRBJ2-2; v_call: TRBV2
cdr3_nt: TGTGCCAGCAGCCAAGCTAGCGGGTATAATCGTGGAGAGCAGTACTTC; cdr3_aa: CASSQASGYNRGEQYF; d_call: TRBD2; clone_size: .; j_call: TRBJ2-7; v_call: TRBV3-1
cdr3_nt: TGCAGCGTTGCGGGGGGAAACACTGAAGCTTTCTTT; cdr3_aa: CSVAGGNTEAFF; d_call: .; clone_size: many; j_call: TRBJ1-1; v_call: TRBV29-1
cdr3_nt: TGCGCCAGCAGTGAGAACGTAGCGGGAGGGAACACCGGGGAGCTGTTTTTT; cdr3_aa: CASSENVAGGNTGELFF; d_call: TRBD2; clone_size: few; j_call: TRBJ2-2; v_call: TRBV10-1
cdr3_nt: TGCGCCAGCAGCCAAGATGGCGACCGCCTGTCGGGCGAGCAGTACTTC; cdr3_aa: CASSQDGDRLSGEQYF; d_call: .; clone_size: .; j_call: TRBJ2-7; v_call: TRBV4-1
cdr3_nt: TGTGCCAGCAGCGTAGGTGGAGTTGCCACTGGGGCCAACGTCCTGACTTTC; cdr3_aa: CASSVGGVATGANVLTF; d_call: .; clone_size: .; j_call: TRBJ2-6; v_call: TRBV9
cdr3_nt: TGTGCCAGCAGCTTTTGGGAGGCCGGGGAGCTGTTTTTT; cdr3_aa: CASSFWEAGELFF; d_call: .; clone_size: .; j_call: TRBJ2-2; v_call: TRBV7-2
cdr3_nt: TGTGCCAGCAGTTTAAGGGGCAGGGACACTGAAGCTTTCTTT; cdr3_aa: CASSLRGRDTEAFF; d_call: .; clone_size: many; j_call: TRBJ1-1; v_call: TRBV28
cdr3_nt: TGTGCCAGCAGCCACTCGGGGGCGAACACCGGGGAGCTGTTTTTT; cdr3_aa: CASSHSGANTGELFF; d_call: .; clone_size: few; j_call: TRBJ2-2; v_call: TRBV5-4
cdr3_nt: TGTGCCAGCAGTTCTCAACCCCCGACAGTTACGAATCAGCCCCAGCATTTT; cdr3_aa: CASSSQPPTVTNQPQHF; d_call: .; clone_size: .; j_call: TRBJ1-5; v_call: TRBV27
cdr3_nt: TGTGCCAGCAGCTTACGTTTTCCGGGGGTTAACACCGGGGAGCTGTTTTTT; cdr3_aa: CASSLRFPGVNTGELFF; d_call: .; clone_size: many; j_call: TRBJ2-2; v_call: TRBV11-2
cdr3_nt: TGTGCCAGCAGTTTCGGGTGGACTGAAGCTTTCTTT; cdr3_aa: CASSFGWTEAFF; d_call: .; clone_size: many; j_call: TRBJ1-1; v_call: TRBV28
cdr3_nt: TGTGCCAGCAGCTTAGGAGCGGGGTCGCTCACCGGGGAGCTGTTTTTT; cdr3_aa: CASSLGAGSLTGELFF; d_call: TRBD2; clone_size: many; j_call: TRBJ2-2; v_call: TRBV7-2
cdr3_nt: TGTGCCAGCACCGCGGGGCATATGGAGGATCGGTTCTTTCATGGCTACACCTTC; cdr3_aa: CASTAGHMEDRFFHGYTF; d_call: .; clone_size: few; j_call: TRBJ1-2; v_call: TRBV7-9
cdr3_nt: TGTGCCACCTCGACCCTCGGCCGGTCCTACGAGCAGTACTTC; cdr3_aa: CATSTLGRSYEQYF; d_call: .; clone_size: .; j_call: TRBJ2-7; v_call: TRBV19
cdr3_nt: TGCGCCAGCAGCCAAGGCCCGGGACTAGCGGGTGTGGGGGAGACCCAGTACTTC; cdr3_aa: CASSQGPGLAGVGETQYF; d_call: TRBD2; clone_size: .; j_call: TRBJ2-5; v_call: TRBV4-1
cdr3_nt: TGTGCCAGTACCCAGACAGGGGGCAGCTACGAGCAGTACTTC; cdr3_aa: CASTQTGGSYEQYF; d_call: TRBD1; clone_size: many; j_call: TRBJ2-7; v_call: TRBV19
cdr3_nt: TGTGCCAGCAGCCCATCCTACAATGAGCAGTTCTTC; cdr3_aa: CASSPSYNEQFF; d_call: .; clone_size: .; j_call: TRBJ2-1; v_call: TRBV7-9
cdr3_nt: TGTGCCAGCAGCTTACGGGAGGGCCCCTACGAGCAGTACTTC; cdr3_aa: CASSLREGPYEQYF; d_call: TRBD2; clone_size: many; j_call: TRBJ2-7; v_call: TRBV27
cdr3_nt: TGTGCCAGCAGCACTTACCATTTGAATGAGCAGTTCTTC; cdr3_aa: CASSTYHLNEQFF; d_call: .; clone_size: .; j_call: TRBJ2-1; v_call: TRBV7-2
cdr3_nt: TGTGCCAGCTCCCTCCCCAACCGGAATAGCGGGAGCTCCTACAATGAGCAGTTCTTC; cdr3_aa: CASSLPNRNSGSSYNEQFF; d_call: TRBD2; clone_size: .; j_call: TRBJ2-1; v_call: TRBV28
cdr3_nt: TGCGCCAGCAGCTTTGGTTCCGGGGAGCTGTTTTTT; cdr3_aa: CASSFGSGELFF; d_call: .; clone_size: many; j_call: TRBJ2-2; v_call: TRBV5-1
cdr3_nt: TGTGCCAGCAGTACTGGGGTGAACACTGAAGCTTTCTTT; cdr3_aa: CASSTGVNTEAFF; d_call: .; clone_size: many; j_call: TRBJ1-1; v_call: TRBV28
cdr3_nt: TGTGCCTGGACCCGATCGCAAGAGACCCAGTACTTC; cdr3_aa: CAWTRSQETQYF; d_call: .; clone_size: .; j_call: TRBJ2-5; v_call: TRBV30
cdr3_nt: TGTGCCAGCAGTAGACTAGAAAGCTCCTACAATGAGCAGTTCTTC; cdr3_aa: CASSRLESSYNEQFF; d_call: .; clone_size: .; j_call: TRBJ2-1; v_call: TRBV28
cdr3_nt: TGTGCCAGCAACCACCTACCCGGGACAGGGGCCTACGAGCAGTACTTC; cdr3_aa: CASNHLPGTGAYEQYF; d_call: TRBD1; clone_size: many; j_call: TRBJ2-7; v_call: TRBV28
cdr3_nt: TGTGCCAGCAGTTCTCCAAGCGACAGGGCCGAAAATTCACCCCTCCACTTT; cdr3_aa: CASSSPSDRAENSPLHF; d_call: TRBD1; clone_size: many; j_call: TRBJ1-6; v_call: TRBV28
cdr3_nt: TGTGCCAGCACTTGGACGGGAACTAATCAGCCCCAGCATTTT; cdr3_aa: CASTWTGTNQPQHF; d_call: .; clone_size: many; j_call: TRBJ1-5; v_call: TRBV6-1
cdr3_nt: TGTGCCAGCAGCTTACAGGGGGCCGCGGGTTCACCCCTCCACTTT; cdr3_aa: CASSLQGAAGSPLHF; d_call: TRBD1; clone_size: many; j_call: TRBJ1-6; v_call: TRBV7-2
cdr3_nt: TGTGCCAGCAGCTTACAGCGGGAGGCCACAGATACGCAGTATTTT; cdr3_aa: CASSLQREATDTQYF; d_call: TRBD2; clone_size: .; j_call: TRBJ2-3; v_call: TRBV5-4
cdr3_nt: TGCGCCAGCAGCTGGACAGGGGGCGAGCAGTACTTC; cdr3_aa: CASSWTGGEQYF; d_call: TRBD1; clone_size: few; j_call: TRBJ2-7; v_call: TRBV5-1
cdr3_nt: TGTGCCAGCAGCTTAGGTCCAGGCTACGAGCAGTACTTC; cdr3_aa: CASSLGPGYEQYF; d_call: .; clone_size: many; j_call: TRBJ2-7; v_call: TRBV11-2
cdr3_nt: TGTGCCAGCAGTTTACTAGCGGGAGTGGACACCGGGGAGCTGTTTTTT; cdr3_aa: CASSLLAGVDTGELFF; d_call: TRBD2; clone_size: .; j_call: TRBJ2-2; v_call: TRBV27
cdr3_nt: TGCAGTGCTAGCCCGAGGACAGGGGAAGAGACCCAGTACTTC; cdr3_aa: CSASPRTGEETQYF; d_call: TRBD1; clone_size: many; j_call: TRBJ2-5; v_call: TRBV20-1
cdr3_nt: TGTGCCAGCTCACCGGGGACCAGGGTAGAAGAGACCCAGTACTTC; cdr3_aa: CASSPGTRVEETQYF; d_call: .; clone_size: .; j_call: TRBJ2-5; v_call: TRBV18
cdr3_nt: TGCGCCAGCGTGTGGACTAGCGGGAGTTCCTACGAGCAGTACTTC; cdr3_aa: CASVWTSGSSYEQYF; d_call: TRBD2; clone_size: many; j_call: TRBJ2-7; v_call: TRBV10-2
cdr3_nt: TGCGCCAGCCCCAGGGGGCCCGAAAACATTCAGTACTTC; cdr3_aa: CASPRGPENIQYF; d_call: TRBD1; clone_size: few; j_call: TRBJ2-4; v_call: TRBV5-1
cdr3_nt: TGTGCCAGCAGCCAAGGAAGGACAGGGAACACTGAAGCTTTCTTT; cdr3_aa: CASSQGRTGNTEAFF; d_call: TRBD1; clone_size: .; j_call: TRBJ1-1; v_call: TRBV4-2
cdr3_nt: TGTGCCAGCGGATCTGGGACAGGGGGCAAGCAGTACTTC; cdr3_aa: CASGSGTGGKQYF; d_call: TRBD1; clone_size: few; j_call: TRBJ2-7; v_call: TRBV14